Listed below are T cell receptor beta chains from one sample, sequenced in a study of blood T cell repertoires in COVID-19. The repertoire was sequenced with immunoSEQ multiplex PCR; TCRdb's copy has only in-frame clones and lacks some. The table has 190,000 or so clones, 70% to 90% seen once. Sequencing input: PBMCs or T cells enriched from blood (not recorded which). Receptors were obtained from a woman aged 18-30 years who had recovered from COVID-19. Each CDR3 is given with its conserved first and last residue. The D gene is left open where the match is weak. Rows give clone size only sometimes, using once, few, many, or a class for an expanded clone.

j_call v_call d_call clone_size cdr3_aa cdr3_nt
TRBJ1-5 TRBV24-1 TRBD1 NA CATSEAGGGDQPQHF TGTGCCACCAGTGAGGCAGGGGGTGGGGATCAGCCCCAGCATTTT
TRBJ1-6 TRBV5-1 NA NA CASSSQVVVVGGNSPLHF TGCGCCAGCAGCTCCCAAGTGGTTGTGGTCGGGGGAAATTCACCCCTCCACTTT
TRBJ2-7 TRBV6-5 TRBD2 NA CASNGLAGSYEQYF TGTGCCAGCAACGGACTAGCGGGGTCCTACGAGCAGTACTTC
TRBJ2-2 TRBV4-1 NA NA CASSQKGVGTGELFF TGCGCCAGCAGCCAAAAAGGGGTCGGCACCGGGGAGCTGTTTTTT
TRBJ2-2 TRBV24-1 TRBD2 NA CAAGGGGELFF TGTGCCGCGGGGGGTGGCGGGGAGCTGTTTTTT
TRBJ1-1 TRBV5-5 NA NA CASSPFNTEAFF TGTGCCAGCAGCCCGTTTAACACTGAAGCTTTCTTT
TRBJ2-7 TRBV14 NA NA CASSQDLGAQSYEQYF TGTGCCAGCAGCCAAGATCTAGGGGCGCAGTCCTACGAGCAGTACTTC
TRBJ1-6 TRBV30 NA NA CAWSVQGSSPLHF TGTGCCTGGAGTGTTCAGGGGAGTTCACCCCTCCACTTT
TRBJ2-5 TRBV6-5 NA NA CASKRQVQETQYF TGTGCCAGCAAGCGACAGGTACAAGAGACCCAGTACTTC
TRBJ2-7 TRBV23-1 TRBD1 NA CASSHCWDRGSGEQYF TGCGCCAGCAGTCACTGCTGGGACAGGGGGTCCGGCGAGCAGTACTTC
TRBJ1-4 TRBV15 NA once CATSRARVAETNEKLFF TGTGCCACCAGCAGGGCTCGGGTAGCGGAAACTAATGAAAAACTGTTTTTT
TRBJ1-2 TRBV5-1 NA NA CASSLVGGKGYTF TGCGCCAGCAGCTTGGTCGGGGGGAAGGGCTACACCTTC
TRBJ1-6 TRBV5-6 NA NA CASSWGGTVQSEDNSPLHF TGTGCCAGCAGCTGGGGGGGTACGGTACAAAGTGAGGACAATTCACCCCTCCACTTT
TRBJ2-7 TRBV30 TRBD2 once CAWSGASGGISYYEQYF TGTGCCTGGAGTGGTGCTAGCGGGGGGATCAGTTACTACGAGCAGTACTTC
TRBJ2-1 TRBV9 NA NA CASSLSSVTNEQFF TGTGCCAGCAGCTTGTCGAGCGTCACTAATGAGCAGTTCTTC
TRBJ1-3 TRBV4-2 NA few CASSQDFGAVRGNTIYF TGTGCCAGCAGCCAAGATTTTGGGGCGGTAAGGGGAAACACCATATATTTT
TRBJ1-2 TRBV3-1/TRBV3-2 TRBD1 NA CASSQKTGVGGYTF TGTGCCAGCAGCCAGAAGACAGGGGTAGGGGGCTACACCTTC
TRBJ1-1 TRBV18 TRBD1 NA CASRQGLNTEAFF TGTGCCAGCAGACAGGGGCTGAACACTGAAGCTTTCTTT
TRBJ1-2 TRBV5-1 NA NA CASSLATGDYGYTF TGCGCCAGCAGCTTGGCCACGGGAGACTATGGCTACACCTTC
TRBJ1-5 TRBV7-9 NA once CASSPGGGSGNQPQHF TGTGCCAGCAGCCCCGGCGGGGGGTCCGGCAATCAGCCCCAGCATTTT
TRBJ2-3 TRBV28 TRBD2 NA CASKLAASTDTQYF TGTGCCAGCAAACTAGCGGCTAGCACAGATACGCAGTATTTT
TRBJ2-7 TRBV7-9 NA NA CASSLQGNSYEQYF TGTGCCAGCAGCTTACAGGGAAACTCCTACGAGCAGTACTTC
TRBJ2-7 TRBV10-3 NA NA CAISERGRENEQYF TGTGCCATCAGTGAAAGGGGTAGGGAAAACGAGCAGTACTTC
TRBJ2-5 TRBV14 TRBD2 NA CASSQGGGLPETQYF TGTGCCAGCAGCCAAGGGGGAGGGCTCCCAGAGACCCAGTACTTC
TRBJ1-3 TRBV7-9 NA NA CASSPDFTGNTIYF TGTGCCAGCAGCCCGGACTTTACTGGAAACACCATATATTTT
TRBJ1-5 TRBV30 NA few CAWSVRDSQPQHF TGTGCCTGGAGTGTACGTGACAGTCAGCCCCAGCATTTT
TRBJ1-1 TRBV27 NA NA CASSPGNTEAFF TGTGCCAGCAGCCCGGGGAACACTGAAGCTTTCTTT
TRBJ1-5 TRBV7-2 NA NA CASSARGGSQPQHF TGTGCCAGCAGCGCCAGGGGCGGAAGTCAGCCCCAGCATTTT
TRBJ2-3 TRBV6-5 TRBD2 NA CASRGLAGGPDTQYF TGTGCCAGCAGGGGACTAGCGGGGGGGCCAGATACGCAGTATTTT
TRBJ1-5 TRBV10-3 TRBD1 once CAISEGQGAQPQHF TGTGCCATCAGTGAGGGACAGGGTGCTCAGCCCCAGCATTTT
TRBJ1-5 TRBV19 TRBD1 few CASSTRDSSQPQHF TGTGCCAGTAGTACCAGGGACAGTAGTCAGCCCCAGCATTTT
TRBJ1-2 TRBV13 NA NA CASSRLGGGGQPCYGYTF TGTGCCAGCAGCCGTTTAGGGGGGGGAGGACAGCCGTGCTATGGCTACACCTTC
TRBJ1-1 TRBV14 NA NA CASTRALEAFF TGTGCCAGCACCAGGGCTCTCGAGGCTTTCTTT
TRBJ2-1 TRBV5-4 NA NA CASSLWVGGPGDEQFF TGTGCCAGCAGCTTGTGGGTGGGGGGACCTGGGGATGAGCAGTTCTTC
TRBJ1-2 TRBV24-1 NA NA CATSDGHGYTF TGTGCCACCAGTGATGGCCATGGCTACACCTTC
TRBJ1-5 TRBV27 TRBD1 NA CASSGRTGELSGSNQPQHF TGTGCCAGCAGTGGCCGGACAGGCGAATTATCAGGTAGCAATCAGCCCCAGCATTTT
TRBJ2-7 TRBV12-3/TRBV12-4 TRBD1 NA CASKWTGEDEQYF TGTGCCAGCAAATGGACAGGGGAGGACGAGCAGTACTTC
TRBJ2-3 TRBV27 TRBD1 NA CASSLLGTGADTQYF TGTGCCAGCAGTTTGTTGGGGACAGGAGCAGATACGCAGTATTTT
TRBJ2-1 TRBV25-1 NA NA CASSEGYRERYNEQFF TGTGCCAGCAGTGAGGGGTACAGGGAGCGGTACAATGAGCAGTTCTTC
TRBJ1-6 TRBV4-1 NA NA CASSQTGPPEGYSPLHF TGCGCCAGCAGCCAAACCGGGCCGCCGGAGGGTTATTCACCCCTCCACTTT
TRBJ1-2 TRBV5-1 NA NA CASSLAAGRQQNYGYTF TGCGCCAGCAGCTTGGCCGCGGGACGGCAACAGAACTATGGCTACACCTTC
TRBJ1-6 TRBV5-4 TRBD1 NA CASSRLTGNSPLHF TGTGCCAGCAGCCGATTGACAGGGAATTCACCCCTCCACTTT
TRBJ2-7 TRBV5-6 NA once CASSQDRKYYEQYF TGTGCCAGCAGCCAGGACAGAAAGTACTACGAGCAGTACTTC
TRBJ1-1 TRBV7-2 NA NA CASSSINSNTEAFF TGTGCCAGCAGCTCAATCAACAGCAACACTGAAGCTTTCTTT
TRBJ2-5 TRBV24-1 NA NA CATSDPGQSEETQYF TGTGCCACCAGTGATCCCGGACAGAGTGAAGAGACCCAGTACTTC
TRBJ1-4 TRBV28 NA NA CASRKDTTNEKLFF TGTGCCAGCAGGAAAGACACGACTAATGAAAAACTGTTTTTT
TRBJ1-1 TRBV14 TRBD1 few CASSEDRELAEAFF TGTGCCAGCAGTGAGGACAGGGAGTTGGCTGAAGCTTTCTTT
TRBJ2-7 TRBV11-2 TRBD1 NA CASSAGGSYEQYF TGTGCCAGCAGCGCAGGGGGCTCCTACGAGCAGTACTTC
TRBJ1-2 TRBV7-2 NA NA CASSLVGGALSGYTF TGTGCCAGCAGCCTAGTAGGCGGGGCCCTTAGTGGCTACACCTTC
TRBJ1-2 TRBV2 NA NA CASRRQVAGRTTSGGYTF TGTGCCAGCAGGCGACAGGTGGCAGGGCGTACAACGTCTGGGGGCTACACCTTC
TRBJ2-7 TRBV9 TRBD2 NA CASSSTSGDYEQYF TGTGCCAGCAGCTCGACTAGCGGGGACTACGAGCAGTACTTC
TRBJ1-1 TRBV5-6 NA once CASSLSWGREAFF TGTGCCAGCAGCTTGAGCTGGGGCAGGGAAGCTTTCTTT
TRBJ2-3 TRBV10-1 TRBD2 NA CASSHTSGSTDTQYF TGCGCCAGCAGCCATACTAGCGGAAGCACAGATACGCAGTATTTT
TRBJ2-7 TRBV5-1 NA NA CASSADSSYEQYF TGCGCCAGCAGCGCGGACAGCTCCTACGAGCAGTACTTC